This T cell receptor beta chain was documented in a study of OX40 agonist ivuxolimab in advanced cancers. Across the study: Checkpoint inhibitors had been given previously to roughly 36% of patients.

Notes on this clone: Its specificity is not known.

The assay was immunoSEQ multiplex PCR, and TCRdb's table has in-frame clones only and misses some. The sample yields approximately 70,000 clones, approximately 81% seen once. Study conclusions and caveats: Clonal expansion by week 6 occurred in CD4+ and CD8+ blood T cells (at 0.1 to 3.0 mg/kg).

The CDR3 has 14 amino acids. With 0 bases removed from V and 3 bases from J, the gap between germline ends came to 8 bases. Germline CDR1 LGHNA, CDR2 YNFKEQ. V is TRBV4-2 and J is TRBJ1-2, with a weak D call TRBD1 (5 bases). The TCR originated in an adult with an advanced solid tumor such as melanoma, head and neck, liver or kidney cancer. Sequencing was performed on CD4+ or CD8+ T cells sorted from blood, taken in a trial of the OX40 agonist ivuxolimab. CDR3 sequence reads: CASSQEPGDYGYTF. CDR3 sequence (DNA): TGTGCCAGCAGCCAAGAACCGGGGGACTATGGCTACACCTTC.